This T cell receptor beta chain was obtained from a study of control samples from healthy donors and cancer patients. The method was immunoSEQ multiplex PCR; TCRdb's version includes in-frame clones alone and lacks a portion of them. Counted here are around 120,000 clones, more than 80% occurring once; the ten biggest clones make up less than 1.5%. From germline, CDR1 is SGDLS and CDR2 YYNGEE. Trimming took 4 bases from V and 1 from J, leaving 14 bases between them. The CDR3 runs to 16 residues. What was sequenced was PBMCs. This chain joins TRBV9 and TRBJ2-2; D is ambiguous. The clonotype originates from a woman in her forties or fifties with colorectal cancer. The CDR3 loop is CASSLSNNLNTGELFF. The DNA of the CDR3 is TGTGCCAGCAGCCTATCCAACAACTTGAACACCGGGGAGCTGTTTTTT.